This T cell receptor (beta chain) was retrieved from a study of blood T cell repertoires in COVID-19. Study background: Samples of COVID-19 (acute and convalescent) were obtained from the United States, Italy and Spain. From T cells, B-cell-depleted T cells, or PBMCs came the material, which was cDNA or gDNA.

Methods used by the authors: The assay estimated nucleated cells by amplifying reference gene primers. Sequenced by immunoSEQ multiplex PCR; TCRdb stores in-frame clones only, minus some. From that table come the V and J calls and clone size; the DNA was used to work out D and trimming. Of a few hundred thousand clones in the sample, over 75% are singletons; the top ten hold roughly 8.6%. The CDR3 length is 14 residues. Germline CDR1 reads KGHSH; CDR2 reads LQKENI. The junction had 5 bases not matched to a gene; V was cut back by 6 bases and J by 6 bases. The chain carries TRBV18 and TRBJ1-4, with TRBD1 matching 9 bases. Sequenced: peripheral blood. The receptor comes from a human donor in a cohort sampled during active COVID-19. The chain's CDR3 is CASSLDRGYEKLFF. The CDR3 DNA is TGTGCCAGCTCTCTCGACAGGGGGTATGAAAAACTGTTTTTT.